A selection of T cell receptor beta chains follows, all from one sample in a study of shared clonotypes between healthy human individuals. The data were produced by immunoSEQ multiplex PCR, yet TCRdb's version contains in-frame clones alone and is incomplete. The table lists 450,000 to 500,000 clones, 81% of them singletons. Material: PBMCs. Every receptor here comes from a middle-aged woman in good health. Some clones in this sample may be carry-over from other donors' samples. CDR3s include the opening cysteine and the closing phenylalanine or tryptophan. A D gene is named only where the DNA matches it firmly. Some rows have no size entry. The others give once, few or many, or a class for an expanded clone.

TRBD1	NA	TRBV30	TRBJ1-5	TGTACCTGGAGTCTGACAGGGCCTAGCAATCAGCCCCAGCATTTT	CTWSLTGPSNQPQHF
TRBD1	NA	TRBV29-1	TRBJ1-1	TGCAGCGTTGATAACTCGGGACAGAAGAACACTGAAGCTTTCTTT	CSVDNSGQKNTEAFF
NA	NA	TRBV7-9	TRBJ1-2	TGTGCCAGCAGCTTAGGAGGCGGGCCAGCTCATGGCTACACCTTC	CASSLGGGPAHGYTF
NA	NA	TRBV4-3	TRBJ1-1	TGCGCCAGCAGCCAAGACCCCAGGGGAAACACTGAAGCTTTCTTT	CASSQDPRGNTEAFF
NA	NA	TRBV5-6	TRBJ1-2	TGTGCCAGCAGCTTGGCGGGCGGGGTATACACCTTC	CASSLAGGVYTF
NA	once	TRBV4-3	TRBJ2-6	TGCGCCAGCAGCCAGAACAGGGTCTCTGGGGCCAACGTCCTGACTTTC	CASSQNRVSGANVLTF
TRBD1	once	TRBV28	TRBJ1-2	TGTGCCAGCAGTTTTACCCCGACAGGGAACGGCTACACCTTC	CASSFTPTGNGYTF
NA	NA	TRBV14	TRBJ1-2	TGTGCCAGCAGCCCCCAGGGTTATGGCTACACCTTC	CASSPQGYGYTF
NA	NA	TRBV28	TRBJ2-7	TGTGCCAGCAGTACCGGACAGGGGAGGCTAGCGGGAACCTACGAGCAGTACTTC	CASSTGQGRLAGTYEQYF
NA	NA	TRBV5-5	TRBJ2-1	TGTGCCAGCGAGGGAGCTGAGTACAATGAGCAGTTCTTC	CASEGAEYNEQFF
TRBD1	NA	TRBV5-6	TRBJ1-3	TGTGCCAGCAGCTTGGGACAGGGGCGGAACACCATATATTTT	CASSLGQGRNTIYF
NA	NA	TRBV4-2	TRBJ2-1	TGTGCCAGCAGCTACAGGGCGAGCTCCTACAATGAGCAGTTCTTC	CASSYRASSYNEQFF
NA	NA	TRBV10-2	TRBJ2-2	TGCGCCAGCACCCAGGTGGAGCGGATGACCGGGGAGCTGTTTTTT	CASTQVERMTGELFF
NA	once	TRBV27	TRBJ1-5	TGTGCCAGCAGTCCCGGGACCTACTGGGGCAATCAGCCCCAGCATTTT	CASSPGTYWGNQPQHF
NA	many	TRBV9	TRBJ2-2	TGTGCCAGCAGCGTAGCAAGGGCCGGGGAGCTGTTTTTT	CASSVARAGELFF
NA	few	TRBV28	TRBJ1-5	TGTGCCAGCACCTTTTCTGGACAGTCACATCAGCCCCAGCATTTT	CASTFSGQSHQPQHF
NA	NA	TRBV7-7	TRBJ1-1	TGTGCTAGCAGCCTTGACATGAACACTGAAGCTTTCTTT	CASSLDMNTEAFF
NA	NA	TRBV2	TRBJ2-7	TGTGCCAGCAGAGAGACTAACTACGAGCAGTACTTC	CASRETNYEQYF
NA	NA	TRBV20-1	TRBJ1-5	TGCAGTGCTCCCATGGGGCCCCAGCATTTT	CSAPMGPQHF
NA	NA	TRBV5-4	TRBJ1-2	TGTGCCAGCAGCTTGGCATCCGGGGACTATGGCTACACCTTC	CASSLASGDYGYTF
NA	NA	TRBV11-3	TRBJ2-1	TGTGCCAGCAGCTTAGGAAGGAAACTGGTTGGGGGCTCCTACAATGAGCAGTTCTTC	CASSLGRKLVGGSYNEQFF
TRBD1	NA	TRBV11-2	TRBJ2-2	TGTGCCAGCAGCCAAGGGACAGGGGGCAACACCGGGGAGCTGTTTTTT	CASSQGTGGNTGELFF
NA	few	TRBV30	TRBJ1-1	TGTGCCTGGAGTGTACTGGGGAACACTGAAGCTTTCTTT	CAWSVLGNTEAFF
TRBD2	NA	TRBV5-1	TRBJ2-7	TGCGCCAGCAGCTTGGACGGGCTAGCGGGAGGCGAGCAGTACTTC	CASSLDGLAGGEQYF
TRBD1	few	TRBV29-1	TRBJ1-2	TGCAGCGTTGATTCAGGGGGCGGGGGCTACACCTTC	CSVDSGGGGYTF
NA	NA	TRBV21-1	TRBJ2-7	TGTGCCAGCAGCAAGGGACAGGGTAATTGCTACGAGCAGTACTTC	CASSKGQGNCYEQYF
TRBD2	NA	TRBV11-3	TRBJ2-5	TGTGCCAGCAGCTTCGGACTAGCGGGAGTGGAGACCCAGTACTTC	CASSFGLAGVETQYF
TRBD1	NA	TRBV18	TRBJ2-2	TGTGCCAGCTCCCCACGGATGACAGGGGGAAACACCGGGGAGCTGTTTTTT	CASSPRMTGGNTGELFF
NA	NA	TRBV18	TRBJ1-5	TGTGCCAGCTCATCTGGGGGCAGGACTAGCAATCAGCCCCAGCATTTT	CASSSGGRTSNQPQHF
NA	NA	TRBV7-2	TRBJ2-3	TGTGCCAGCAGCTCTATCCTGGAGGGGGGGACAGATACGCAGTATTTT	CASSSILEGGTDTQYF
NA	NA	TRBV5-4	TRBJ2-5	TGTGCCAGCAGCTTGGTCGGGGGGCTAGAGACCCAGTACTTC	CASSLVGGLETQYF
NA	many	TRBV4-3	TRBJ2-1	TGCGCCAGCAGCCAAGATCACGAGACCTACAATGAGCAGTTCTTC	CASSQDHETYNEQFF
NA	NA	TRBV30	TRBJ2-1	TGTGCCTGGAGGGCCGACAGGAACTACAATGAGCAGTTCTTC	CAWRADRNYNEQFF
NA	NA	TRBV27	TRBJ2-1	TGTGCCAGCAGTTTAACAGGGCGGGTTAGTGAGCAGTTCTTC	CASSLTGRVSEQFF
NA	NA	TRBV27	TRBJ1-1	TGTGCCAGCAGTATGATAGGGACTGAAGCTTTCTTT	CASSMIGTEAFF
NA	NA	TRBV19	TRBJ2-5	TGTGCCAGTAGTATAGAGACCAGGGCCGAGACCCAGTACTTC	CASSIETRAETQYF
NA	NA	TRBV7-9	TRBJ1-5	TGTGCCAGCAGCTTTTCGGGAAATCAGCCCCAGCATTTT	CASSFSGNQPQHF
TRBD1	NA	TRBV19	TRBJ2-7	TGTGCCAGTAGTGATCGACAGGGAGCTTACGAGCAGTACTTC	CASSDRQGAYEQYF
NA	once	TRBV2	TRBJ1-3	TGTGCCAGCAAAGGGACACGGGCTGGAAACACCATATATTTT	CASKGTRAGNTIYF
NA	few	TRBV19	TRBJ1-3	TGTGCCAGTAGTATGGGGGACTCTGGAAACACCATATATTTT	CASSMGDSGNTIYF
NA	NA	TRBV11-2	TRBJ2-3	TGTGCCAGCAGCGTTCCCGAGGGGACAGATACGCAGTATTTT	CASSVPEGTDTQYF
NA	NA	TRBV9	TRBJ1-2	TGTGCCAGCAGCGTAGCCTTGGTCCTTCCGGAGGGCTACACCTTC	CASSVALVLPEGYTF
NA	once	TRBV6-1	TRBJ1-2	TGTGCCAGCAGTGAGGCCCTCAGAGCGCTGTCAGTGGGCGTTGGCTACACCTTC	CASSEALRALSVGVGYTF
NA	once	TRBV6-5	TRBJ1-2	TGTGCCAGCACCCCGACAGACTATGCTAACTATGGCTACACCTTC	CASTPTDYANYGYTF
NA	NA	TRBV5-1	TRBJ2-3	TGCGCCAGCAGCTTCGGGGTTGGTAGCGCAGATACGCAGTATTTT	CASSFGVGSADTQYF
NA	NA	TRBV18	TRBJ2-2	TGTGCCAGCTCACCACAAAACACCGGGGAGCTGTTTTTT	CASSPQNTGELFF
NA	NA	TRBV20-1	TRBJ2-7	TGCAGTGCCCAGGGGCCCGAGCAGTACTTC	CSAQGPEQYF
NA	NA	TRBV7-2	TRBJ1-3	TGTGCCAGCAGCTTAAAGATGGGAGGATGGGGAAACACCATATATTTT	CASSLKMGGWGNTIYF
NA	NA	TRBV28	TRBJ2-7	TGTGCCAGCATCATAGGGGCAGGGGAAGCCGAGCAGTACTTC	CASIIGAGEAEQYF
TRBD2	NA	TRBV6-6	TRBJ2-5	TGTGCCAGCAGCCTACTAGCGGGAGGAGCGGAGACCCAGTACTTC	CASSLLAGGAETQYF
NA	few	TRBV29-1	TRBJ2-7	TGCAGCGTGCGGACAGCCTTGTACGAGCAGTACTTC	CSVRTALYEQYF
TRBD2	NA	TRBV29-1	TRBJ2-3	TGCAGCGTTTGGGTCCTAGCGGGATGGACAGATACGCAGTATTTT	CSVWVLAGWTDTQYF
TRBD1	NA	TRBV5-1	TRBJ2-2	TGCGCCAGCAGCTGGACAGGGGCAAACACCGGGGAGCTGTTTTTT	CASSWTGANTGELFF
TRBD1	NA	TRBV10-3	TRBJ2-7	TGTGCCATCGGGTCCGCATCCGGGACAGGGTTGGACGAGCAGTACTTC	CAIGSASGTGLDEQYF